These T cell receptor beta chains were read from a single sample in a study of blood T cell repertoires in COVID-19. Some clones are missing from TCRdb's copy, which holds only in-frame ones; the method was immunoSEQ multiplex PCR. Of about 30,000 clones in the sample, 83% are singletons; the top ten hold almost 25%. The sequenced sample was peripheral blood. These receptors all stem from a human donor in a cohort sampled during active COVID-19. Each CDR3 is given with its conserved first and last residue. The D gene is left open where the match is weak. The size of a clone is reported for some rows only, either as once, few or many, or as a class for expanded clones.

13,TRBV28,TRBJ2-1,TRBD2,-,TGTGCCAGCAGTTCAGCGGGGGTGCGTGAGCAGTTCTTC,CASSSAGVREQFF
16,TRBV3-1/TRBV3-2,TRBJ2-7,TRBD1,-,TGTGCCAGCAGCCAAGATGAGAGAGGGGGCCTCTACGAGCAGTACTTC,CASSQDERGGLYEQYF
13,TRBV3-1/TRBV3-2,TRBJ2-1,-,-,TGTGCCAGCAGTTCGAGGGGGGGCAATGAGCAGTTCTTC,CASSSRGGNEQFF
15,TRBV27,TRBJ2-7,TRBD1,-,TGTGCCAGCAGTTTAATCCGGACAGGGGGCTACGAGCAGTACTTC,CASSLIRTGGYEQYF
18,TRBV6-2/TRBV6-3,TRBJ1-5,-,-,TGTGCCAGCAGTTACTCGATAGCGAAGAGGCCTCCCGGTCAGCCCCAGCATTTT,CASSYSIAKRPPGQPQHF
17,TRBV27,TRBJ2-6,-,-,TGTGCCAGCAGACTTAAGCTTACCCACTCTGGGGCCAACGTCCTGACTTTC,CASRLKLTHSGANVLTF
15,TRBV9,TRBJ1-1,TRBD1,-,TGTGCCAGCAGCGTGTTTGACAGGGGTACCACTGAAGCTTTCTTT,CASSVFDRGTTEAFF
15,TRBV10-1,TRBJ2-3,-,-,TGCGCCAGCAGCGCGGGTCTCTCGAGCACAGATACGCAGTATTTT,CASSAGLSSTDTQYF
14,TRBV6-5,TRBJ1-1,-,-,TGTGCCAGCGCGAAGGGGATCACTTTAACTGAAGCTTTCTTT,CASAKGITLTEAFF
18,TRBV4-2,TRBJ2-1,TRBD2,once,TGTGCCAGCAGCCAAGAGCTGCTAGCGGGAAGGGCCTACAATGAGCAGTTCTTC,CASSQELLAGRAYNEQFF
14,TRBV11-3,TRBJ2-7,-,-,TGTGCCAGCAGCCCCAGGTTTGGGTCCTACGAGCAGTACTTC,CASSPRFGSYEQYF
15,TRBV9,TRBJ2-2,TRBD2,-,TGTGCCAGCAGCCCCCCCGGGAGGGGCACCGGGGAGCTGTTTTTT,CASSPPGRGTGELFF
16,TRBV7-2,TRBJ1-3,-,-,TGTGCCAGCAGCTTCCCAAAAGGGGGACCAGGAAACACCATATATTTT,CASSFPKGGPGNTIYF
17,TRBV7-9,TRBJ1-4,-,-,TGTGCCAGCAGCTACCTTACCTCGACAGGACTTAATGAAAAACTGTTTTTT,CASSYLTSTGLNEKLFF
13,TRBV7-2,TRBJ1-1,-,-,TGTGCCAGCAGCTCTGGAGGGAACACTGAAGCTTTCTTT,CASSSGGNTEAFF
15,TRBV3-1/TRBV3-2,TRBJ1-2,-,-,TGTGCCAGCAGCCAAGGGGGGCCAATTAACTATGGCTACACCTTC,CASSQGGPINYGYTF
19,TRBV19,TRBJ2-5,TRBD2,-,TGTGCCAGTAGTGCCACCGACATCTCTAGCGGGGGGGGTGAAGAGACCCAGTACTTC,CASSATDISSGGGEETQYF
15,TRBV9,TRBJ2-5,TRBD1,once,TGTGCCAGCAGCTCTTCACAGGGGGTTGCAGAGACCCAGTACTTC,CASSSSQGVAETQYF
16,TRBV7-6,TRBJ2-5,TRBD2,-,TGTGCCAGCAGCTTGCTAGCGGGGGGCCAACAAGAGACCCAGTACTTC,CASSLLAGGQQETQYF
15,TRBV11-2,TRBJ1-6,-,-,TGTGCCAGCAGCTTCGGGGGAAGGTTTAATTCACCCCTCCACTTT,CASSFGGRFNSPLHF
15,TRBV6-4,TRBJ2-2,TRBD2,-,TGTGCCAGCAGTGACTCTAGCGGGGCCGTCGGGGAGCTGTTTTTT,CASSDSSGAVGELFF
13,TRBV27,TRBJ1-1,-,-,TGTGCCAGCAGTTGGGGAGGGAACACTGAAGCTTTCTTT,CASSWGGNTEAFF
14,TRBV4-1,TRBJ1-1,-,-,TGCGCCAGCAGCCACTCCGTACATTCAATTGAAGCTTTCTTT,CASSHSVHSIEAFF
15,TRBV5-4,TRBJ2-5,TRBD2,-,TGTGCCAGCAGCTTGGGACCCGGGGGGAAAGAGACCCAGTACTTC,CASSLGPGGKETQYF
17,TRBV11-2,TRBJ2-2,-,once,TGTGCCAGCAGCTTAGAGAGGACTACGCTCAACACCGGGGAGCTGTTTTTT,CASSLERTTLNTGELFF
14,TRBV6-1,TRBJ2-7,-,-,TGTGCCAGCAGTGAACGGGGGATTTCCTACGAGCAGTACTTC,CASSERGISYEQYF
15,TRBV10-3,TRBJ2-3,TRBD2,once,TGTGCCACCCTGGGTCAGAGCGGGAGGACAGATACGCAGTATTTT,CATLGQSGRTDTQYF
15,TRBV7-9,TRBJ2-5,TRBD2,-,TGTGCCAGCAGCGTTCGACTAGCTAGCCAAGAGACCCAGTACTTC,CASSVRLASQETQYF
15,TRBV2,TRBJ2-2,TRBD2,-,TGTGCCAGCATCGCGGGAGGAACGGGCACCGGGGAGCTGTTTTTT,CASIAGGTGTGELFF
13,TRBV7-9,TRBJ2-5,-,-,TGTGCCAGCAGCTTAAGGGGTGGGGAGACCCAGTACTTC,CASSLRGGETQYF
15,TRBV11-1,TRBJ2-7,TRBD1,-,TGTGCCAGCAGGCGGGACAGGGGAGGCCCCTACGAGCAGTACTTC,CASRRDRGGPYEQYF
14,TRBV19,TRBJ1-1,TRBD1,-,TGTGCCAGTAGCCGGGACAGGGGGGGTACTGAAGCTTTCTTT,CASSRDRGGTEAFF
15,TRBV11-2,TRBJ2-1,TRBD2,-,TGTGCCAGCAGCTTCCGACTAGCTGCCCACAATGAGCAGTTCTTC,CASSFRLAAHNEQFF
16,TRBV12-5,TRBJ2-1,-,-,TGTGCTAGTGGTTTGATACCGGCGGGGTTGCCGAATGAGCAGTTCTTC,CASGLIPAGLPNEQFF
13,TRBV7-2,TRBJ2-1,TRBD2,-,TGTGCCAGCAGCTCTGGACTAGCCAATTGGCAGTTCTTC,CASSSGLANWQFF
13,TRBV5-1,TRBJ1-5,-,few,TGCGCCAGCAGCTCGACAAGTAATCAGCCCCAGCATTTT,CASSSTSNQPQHF
16,TRBV10-3,TRBJ2-3,-,once,TGTGCCATCAGTGGGCGAGGGGGAGAGGGGACAGATACGCAGTATTTT,CAISGRGGEGTDTQYF
14,TRBV4-3,TRBJ1-2,TRBD1,-,TGCGCCAGCAGCCAAGGGGACAGCGGTAATGGCTACACCTTC,CASSQGDSGNGYTF
14,TRBV6-5,TRBJ1-5,TRBD1,-,TGTGCCAGCAGAGCAGGGGGCCCATCACAGCCCCAGCATTTT,CASRAGGPSQPQHF
12,TRBV5-4,TRBJ2-7,-,-,TGTGCCAGCAGCTTGGAACAGTACGAGCAGTACTTC,CASSLEQYEQYF
16,TRBV21-1,TRBJ2-1,-,-,TGTGCCAGCAGCGAAGAGCTATGGACAGTGTACAATGAGCAGTTCTTC,CASSEELWTVYNEQFF
16,TRBV10-2,TRBJ2-3,TRBD2,-,TGCGCCAGCACAACTAGCGCGAAATCTAGCACAGATACGCAGTATTTT,CASTTSAKSSTDTQYF
14,TRBV5-1,TRBJ2-7,TRBD1,-,TGCGCCAGCAGCTGGACAGGAGAATCGTACGAGCAGTACTTC,CASSWTGESYEQYF
18,TRBV4-2,TRBJ2-2,TRBD2,-,TGTGCCAGCAGCCAAGAGGAGGCTAGCGGGTTTAACACCGGGGAGCTGTTTTTT,CASSQEEASGFNTGELFF
16,TRBV14,TRBJ1-4,-,-,TGTGCCAGCAGCCAAGAAGGTGGAGGGATATATGAAAAACTGTTTTTT,CASSQEGGGIYEKLFF
14,TRBV15,TRBJ2-5,-,few,TGTGCCACCAGCTTGAAGGGGGGGGGAGAGACCCAGTACTTC,CATSLKGGGETQYF
11,TRBV11-2,TRBJ2-7,-,-,TGTGCCAGCAGCCTTACCTACGAGCAGTACTTC,CASSLTYEQYF
12,TRBV7-5,TRBJ2-7,-,-,TGTGCCAGAAGACAGGGGAACTACGAGCAGTACTTC,CARRQGNYEQYF
14,TRBV29-1,TRBJ2-1,-,-,TGCAGCGTTGGGGAGGGGGGCCTGGGCAATGAGCAGTTCTTC,CSVGEGGLGNEQFF
15,TRBV6-5,TRBJ1-1,-,-,TGTGCCAGCAGTTTCGGACAGACCTTGAACACTGAAGCTTTCTTT,CASSFGQTLNTEAFF
16,TRBV3-1/TRBV3-2,TRBJ2-5,-,-,TGTGCCAGCAGCCAAGAACGGGAAGCCTATCAAGAGACCCAGTACTTC,CASSQEREAYQETQYF
12,TRBV5-1,TRBJ2-1,TRBD1,-,TGCGCCAGCAGCCCACAGGGGAATGAGCAGTTCTTC,CASSPQGNEQFF
16,TRBV10-2,TRBJ2-1,TRBD2,once,TGCGCCAGCAGTGAGACGGGACTAGCGGGAGTCGATGAGCAGTTCTTC,CASSETGLAGVDEQFF
16,TRBV5-1,TRBJ1-1,-,-,TGCGCCAGCAGCTTGATCAGGGGTTCTTTAAACACTGAAGCTTTCTTT,CASSLIRGSLNTEAFF
14,TRBV7-2,TRBJ2-7,TRBD2,-,TGTGCCAGCAGCTTAGTGGGGACTAGAGTCGAGCAGTACTTC,CASSLVGTRVEQYF
15,TRBV6-6,TRBJ1-2,TRBD1,-,TGTGCCAGCAGTTACCTGGGGACAGGGGGAGAGGGCTACACCTTC,CASSYLGTGGEGYTF
16,TRBV6-5,TRBJ1-2,TRBD1,-,TGTGCCAGCAGTTATGTCAGGACAGGGGGGAACTATGGCTACACCTTC,CASSYVRTGGNYGYTF
14,TRBV28,TRBJ2-7,TRBD2,few,TGTGCCAGCAGCCTTAGCGGGAGACTCTACGAGCAGTACTTC,CASSLSGRLYEQYF
13,TRBV5-4,TRBJ1-2,-,-,TGTGCCAGCAGCTTGGGGCAGCGTAGCGGCTACACCTTC,CASSLGQRSGYTF
15,TRBV6-2/TRBV6-3,TRBJ2-7,-,few,TGTGCCAGCAGTTACTCGAACTATGTCTCCTACGAGCAGTACTTC,CASSYSNYVSYEQYF